The 30 T cell receptor beta chains presented below share a single source sample, sequenced in a study of blood T cell repertoires in COVID-19. Libraries were prepared by immunoSEQ multiplex PCR; TCRdb keeps only in-frame clonotypes and omits some of them. The data hold some 68,000 clones, with approximately 87% observed a single time. The source material was peripheral blood. These receptors came from a man aged 50 to 59 with active COVID-19.

This chain uses TRBV7-9 with TRBJ2-3; 8 bases are a match to TRBD1. The CDR3 spans 15 residues. Germline values: CDR1 SEHNR, CDR2 FQNEAQ (reference sequence). V shed 3 bases and J 3 bases; nucleotides not matched to a gene: 5. The CDR3 bases are TGTGCCAGCAGCTTTCTCCAGGGGGCTACAGATACGCAGTATTTT. Translation gives CASSFLQGATDTQYF. Full variable domain (remainder filled in from reference TRBV7-9 and TRBJ2-3): DTGVSQNPRHKITKRGQNVTFRCDPISEHNRLYWYRQTLGQGPEFLTYFQNEAQLEKSRLLSDRFSAERPKGSFSTLEIQRTEQGDSAMYLCASSFLQGATDTQYFGPGTRLTVL.

This chain joins TRBV5-4 and TRBJ1-2; TRBD1 might be the D (6 bases). This CDR3 is built from 16 residues. Germline assignment: CDR1 SGHNT and CDR2 YYREEE (reference sequence). Trimming left V 4 bases short and J 5 bases short, with 21 bases between. CDR3 in DNA: TGTGCCAGCAGCGGTGGGGGCGGCAGGGGCGGGTATGGCTACACCTTC. Amino acids: CASSGGGGRGGYGYTF.

This chain connects TRBV14 to TRBJ2-7; 9 bases align to TRBD1. Germline V gene lookup returns CDR1 SGHDN and CDR2 FVKESK. The CDR3 extends over 16 amino acids. J gave up 0 bases and V 2 bases, and 5 bases lay outside the gene matches. CDR3 sequence (DNA): TGTGCCAGCAGCCAACGCCCGGGACAGGGCTCCTACGAGCAGTACTTC. It codes for CASSQRPGQGSYEQYF.

This clone was seen once. The chain employs TRBV24-1 and TRBJ1-2; D call uncertain. V lost 1 base and J 6 bases, leaving 2 bases between the germline ends. The germline V gene has CDR1 KGHDR and CDR2 SFDVKD. The CDR3 runs 11 residues. This CDR3 reads CATSDFNGYTF. As DNA, the CDR3 is TGTGCCACCAGTGATTTTAATGGCTACACCTTC.

The genes are TRBV5-4 and TRBJ2-1, with 9 bases lining up with TRBD2. Germline values: CDR1 SGHNT, CDR2 YYREEE (reference sequence). The V segment lost 2 bases and the J segment 2 bases; nucleotides outside the gene matches: 8. This CDR3 spans 17 amino acids. In DNA form, the CDR3 reads TGTGCCAGCAGCTTAGGGACTAGCAGTATCACCTACAATGAGCAGTTCTTC. Encoded protein: CASSLGTSSITYNEQFF.

The chain is built from TRBV29-1 and TRBJ2-7; D is ambiguous. Trimming stripped 7 bases from V and 3 bases from J, with 7 bases between. CDR3 size: 10 residues. CDR1 is SQVTM and CDR2 is ANQGSEA in the germline V gene. In nucleotides, the CDR3 is TGCAGCGCAGATAGCTACGAGCAGTACTTC. The encoded protein is CSADSYEQYF.

This chain uses TRBV11-3 with TRBJ1-1, with D maybe TRBD1 (5 bases). Germline CDR1 SGHNT, CDR2 YENEEA. V was trimmed by 1 base and J by 1 base, leaving 16 bases between them. This CDR3 comprises 17 residues. DNA for the CDR3: TGTGCCAGCAGCTTAGCCATGCTCTGGGGGGGGAACACTGAAGCTTTCTTT. The encoded protein is CASSLAMLWGGNTEAFF.

The V call is TRBV15, the J call TRBJ1-2, with D uncertain. Germline CDR1 LNHNV, CDR2 YYDKDF (reference sequence). This CDR3 has 13 residues. Trimming took off 2 bases at V and 5 bases at J, with 9 bases between the two ends. The CDR3 coding sequence is TGTGCCACCAGCAGATTTCCGGTTTATGGCTACACCTTC. It codes for CATSRFPVYGYTF.

The chain couples TRBV27 to TRBJ1-5; D perhaps matches TRBD1 (6 bases). The V gene's germline CDR1 is MNHEY and CDR2 SMNVEV (reference sequence). CDR3 length equals 13 residues. Trimming removed 7 bases from V and 3 bases from J, with 10 bases in between. CDR3 loop: CASKQGHNQPQHF. The CDR3 region has the DNA TGTGCCAGCAAACAGGGTCACAATCAGCCCCAGCATTTT.

This clone is a singleton in its sample. The chain is built from TRBV7-3 and TRBJ2-3, with 10 bases aligning to TRBD1. CDR3 length equals 16 residues. CDR1 is SGHTA, CDR2 FQGTGA, per germline. The trim removed 3 bases at V and 2 bases at J, leaving 5 bases unmatched. The CDR3 DNA reads TGTGCCAGCAGCTTTGACAGGGGGCGATCCACAGATACGCAGTATTTT. The encoded protein is CASSFDRGRSTDTQYF.

V and J are TRBV29-1 and TRBJ2-5, with D tentatively TRBD1 (6 bases). Germline lookup yields CDR1 SQVTM and CDR2 ANQGSEA. The V gene lost 4 bases and the J gene lost 5 bases, with 17 bases spanning the gap. The CDR3 totals 14 residues. The CDR3 protein is CSVVSPAGAETQYF. The CDR3 DNA sequence: TGCAGCGTTGTATCCCCGGCAGGGGCTGAGACCCAGTACTTC. Based on the CDR3 plus reference TRBV29-1 and TRBJ2-5, the full variable domain is SAVISQKPSRDICQRGTSLTIQCQVDSQVTMMFWYRQQPGQSLTLIATANQGSEATYESGFVIDKFPISRPNLTFSTLTVSNMSPEDSSIYLCSVVSPAGAETQYFGPGTRLLVL.

V usage is TRBV19 and J usage is TRBJ2-1; 7 bases map to TRBD2. Germline values: CDR1 LNHDA, CDR2 SQIVND (reference sequence). The ends lost 1 base at V and 2 bases at J; junction bases unmatched: 2. This CDR3 region has 15 residues. The CDR3 region has the DNA TGTGCCAGTAGTATAGTTGCGGGAGCCTACAATGAGCAGTTCTTC. It specifies CASSIVAGAYNEQFF.

The chain is built from TRBV6-4 and TRBJ2-1; D is perhaps TRBD1 (5 bases). The CDR3 has 15 amino acids. The V end lost 6 bases, the J end lost 0 bases, and 12 bases lay between the germline ends. The germline gives CDR1 MRHNA, CDR2 SNTAGT. CDR3 region: CASSPKGDSYNEQFF. CDR3 coding DNA: TGTGCCAGCAGCCCTAAAGGGGACTCCTACAATGAGCAGTTCTTC.

The chain couples TRBV27 to TRBJ1-4; the match to TRBD1 covers 7 bases. Germline-derived CDR1 and CDR2 are MNHEY and SMNVEV (reference sequence). V lost 4 bases and J lost 7; bases outside the gene matches: 3. This CDR3 is 13 amino acids long. CDR3 coding DNA: TGTGCCAGCAGTTGGGCAGGGGGTGAAAAACTGTTTTTT. It specifies CASSWAGGEKLFF.

The V gene is TRBV5-1, the J gene TRBJ2-3; the D is unclear. Per germline, CDR1 SGHRS and CDR2 YFSETQ. V lost 4 bases and J 1 base, leaving 16 bases between the germline ends. The CDR3 covers 16 residues. The chain's CDR3 is CASSTHQAKGTDTQYF. The CDR3 region has the DNA TGCGCCAGCAGCACGCACCAAGCGAAAGGCACAGATACGCAGTATTTT.

This chain uses TRBV7-9 with TRBJ1-1, with D uncertain. The CDR3 runs 13 residues. Trimming took off 1 base at V and 0 bases at J, with 3 bases between the two ends. Germline-derived CDR1 and CDR2 are SEHNR and FQNEAQ (reference sequence). This CDR3 reads CASSLDMNTEAFF. CDR3 nucleotides: TGTGCCAGCAGCTTAGATATGAACACTGAAGCTTTCTTT. The entire variable domain, with the rest obtained from reference TRBV7-9 and TRBJ1-1, is as follows: DTGVSQNPRHKITKRGQNVTFRCDPISEHNRLYWYRQTLGQGPEFLTYFQNEAQLEKSRLLSDRFSAERPKGSFSTLEIQRTEQGDSAMYLCASSLDMNTEAFFGQGTRLTVV.

The gene calls are TRBV24-1 and TRBJ2-5, with D tentatively TRBD2 (6 bases). There are 15 residues in the CDR3. The V and J ends lost 1 base and 4 bases respectively, with 12 bases between them. Looked up from germline, CDR1 is KGHDR and CDR2 is SFDVKD. The CDR3 sequence is CATSDFGGSRETQYF. DNA of the CDR3: TGTGCCACCAGTGATTTCGGGGGTTCGCGAGAGACCCAGTACTTC.

The V gene is TRBV20-1, the J gene TRBJ2-7, with TRBD2 as a possible D gene (7 bases). V was trimmed by 3 bases and J by 0 bases, leaving 24 bases between them. This CDR3 is 18 amino acids long. Germline V gives CDR1 DFQATT, CDR2 SNEGSKA (reference sequence). CDR3 sequence (DNA): TGCAGTGCTAGTGGAGGCCAGGGGCGGGCTAGCGGCTCCTACGAGCAGTACTTC. It encodes CSASGGQGRASGSYEQYF.

The chain carries TRBV11-2 and TRBJ2-7, with 11 bases matching TRBD1. The CDR3 is 16 amino acids. Trimming removed 5 bases from V and 7 bases from J; junction bases left unmatched: 13. CDR1 and CDR2 (germline): SGHAT, FQNNGV. CDR3 residues: CASSPRTGGGYGEQYF. In DNA form, the CDR3 reads TGTGCCAGCAGCCCCCGGACAGGGGGCGGGTATGGGGAGCAGTACTTC.

The table lists this clone with a count of one. The chain links TRBV28 to TRBJ1-2; 8 positions agree with TRBD1. From germline, CDR1 is MDHEN and CDR2 SYDVKM. This CDR3 is built from 13 residues. With 4 bases clipped from V and 7 bases from J, the junction kept 5 bases outside the gene matches. CDR3 sequence: CASSSRGRVGYTF. CDR3 nucleotides: TGTGCCAGCAGTTCCAGGGGGCGGGTTGGCTACACCTTC.

V and J are TRBV27 and TRBJ1-2; TRBD1 matches 7 bases. Unmatched junction bases numbered 5, after V lost 5 bases and J lost 8 bases. Germline CDR1 and CDR2: MNHEY and SMNVEV (reference sequence). CDR3 size: 12 residues. The CDR3 reads CASSSRGLGYTF. In DNA, the CDR3 is TGTGCCAGCAGTAGCAGGGGGTTGGGCTACACCTTC.

The rearrangement joins TRBV19 to TRBJ2-1; 9 bases are a match to TRBD2. The CDR3 length is 14 residues. V dropped 6 bases and J dropped 5; count of bases not matched to a gene: 5. The V gene's germline CDR1 is LNHDA and CDR2 SQIVND (reference sequence). Here the CDR3 DNA reads TGTGCCAGTAGATGGACTAGCGAGAACAATGAGCAGTTCTTC. This translates into CASRWTSENNEQFF.

The rearrangement links TRBV9 to TRBJ1-1, with 10 bases identical to TRBD1. The V segment lost 0 bases and the J segment 0 bases; nucleotides outside the gene matches: 5. This CDR3 has 17 amino acids. Germline values: CDR1 SGDLS, CDR2 YYNGEE. CDR3 residues: CASSVDRDRGLNTEAFF. The CDR3 DNA reads as TGTGCCAGCAGCGTAGACCGGGACAGGGGCTTGAACACTGAAGCTTTCTTT.

This clone is a singleton in its sample. This rearrangement joins TRBV30 to TRBJ2-7; 10 positions agree with TRBD2. CDR1 GTSNPN and CDR2 SVGIG come from the germline V gene (reference sequence). There are 13 residues in the CDR3. V dropped 4 bases and J dropped 6; count of bases not matched to a gene: 6. CDR3 sequence reads: CAWKSLAGVEQYF. The CDR3 coding sequence is TGTGCCTGGAAAAGTCTAGCGGGAGTCGAGCAGTACTTC.

V is TRBV3-1 (or the pseudogene TRBV3-2) and J is TRBJ2-5, with TRBD2 identical over 13 bases. Losses at the gene ends were 0 bases for V and 1 base for J; bases not matched to a gene: 14. Germline V lookup: CDR1 LGHDT, CDR2 YNNKEL (reference sequence). The length of the CDR3 is 21 residues. CDR3 region: CASSQESLLGGTSGTQETQYF. CDR3 DNA: TGTGCCAGCAGCCAAGAGTCTTTACTAGGAGGGACTAGCGGGACCCAAGAGACCCAGTACTTC.

This clone has a handful of counts. The chain carries TRBV9 and TRBJ2-3; 10 positions match TRBD2. CDR1 is SGDLS and CDR2 is YYNGEE in the germline V gene. V dropped 4 bases and J dropped 2; count of bases not matched to a gene: 7. The CDR3 totals 16 residues. The CDR3, as DNA: TGTGCCAGCAGCTCCCCCGGGACTAGCGCCACAGATACGCAGTATTTT. Protein sequence: CASSSPGTSATDTQYF. Combining the CDR3 with reference TRBV9 and TRBJ2-3 gives the whole variable domain DSGVTQTPKHLITATGQRVTLRCSPRSGDLSVYWYQQSLDQGLQFLIQYYNGEERAKGNILERFSAQQFPDLHSELNLSSLELGDSALYFCASSSPGTSATDTQYFGPGTRLTVL.

This chain connects TRBV28 to TRBJ2-1; 16 bases align to TRBD2. The germline V gene has CDR1 MDHEN and CDR2 SYDVKM. The V gene end was trimmed by 2 bases and the J gene end by 5 bases; junction bases not matched to a gene: 12. The length of the CDR3 is 20 residues. The CDR3 DNA reads as TGTGCCAGCAGTTTAGGGCCTGGGACTAGCGGGAGGGCCGGGCACAATGAGCAGTTCTTC. This gives the protein CASSLGPGTSGRAGHNEQFF.

This chain joins TRBV3-1 (or the pseudogene TRBV3-2) and TRBJ2-7; tentatively, D is TRBD2 (5 bases). The CDR3 contains 15 residues. CDR1 is LGHDT, CDR2 YNNKEL, per germline (reference sequence). Trimming shortened V by 5 bases and J by 2 bases, and 16 bases separated the two germline ends. The CDR3 nucleotides read TGTGCCAGCAGCTTCACGACCCCCGGGGCCTACGAGCAGTACTTC. Translating gives CASSFTTPGAYEQYF.

This clone has only a few counts. This rearrangement joins TRBV15 to TRBJ2-1; 8 positions agree with TRBD1. From germline, CDR1 is LNHNV and CDR2 YYDKDF (reference sequence). The CDR3 length is 15 residues. V lost 1 base and J lost 8; bases outside the gene matches: 7. DNA for the CDR3: TGTGCCACCAGCAGAGTGGACAGGGTAACGTATGAGCAGTTCTTC. Translation: CATSRVDRVTYEQFF.

This clone has only a few counts. The CDR3 is CASSLEQGPYEQYF. As DNA, the CDR3 is TGTGCCAGCAGCTTAGAACAGGGTCCCTACGAGCAGTACTTC. The chain recombines TRBV7-2 with TRBJ2-7; D may be TRBD1 (6 bases). V was cut by 1 base and J by 2 bases, with 9 bases left in between. The CDR3 has 14 residues. The germline CDR1 and CDR2 sequences are SGHTA and FQGNSA.